The 14 T cell receptor beta chains reported below all come from one sample, sequenced in a study of blood T cell repertoires in COVID-19 (TCRdb year 2020). To prepare the library, the immunoSEQ multiplex PCR assay was applied. TCRdb stores this immuneACCESS table with in-frame sequences only. Part of the clones is absent; in the studies checked, under half of the shortfall reflects unresolved V genes, and no reason is known for the rest. The sample has approximately 150,000 clones on record, roughly 85% of them singletons. The ten top clones hold less than 6.5% of the sample. The sequenced sample consisted of peripheral blood. The receptors stem from a human donor in a cohort sampled during active COVID-19.

Comments on this clone: Relative to the germline gene, one junction end is altered; a read error may explain this. Distinct nucleotide sequences in the sample also encode this CDR3. Here the CDR3 reads CASSQAGTSGRADTQYF. The CDR3 DNA sequence: TGTGCCAGCAGCCAAGCCGGGACTAGCGGGAGAGCAGATACGCAATATTTT. The chain employs TRBV4-2 and TRBJ2-3; 14 bases align to TRBD2. CDR3 length equals 17 residues. The germline V gene encodes CDR1 LGHNA and CDR2 YNFKEQ.

This clone turned up a few times. The chain's CDR3 is CASSPGQQGEQYF. The CDR3 region has the DNA TGTGCCAGCAGCCCGGGACAGCAGGGCGAGCAGTACTTC. This sequence joins TRBV7-9 and TRBJ2-7, with 7 bases that match TRBD1. There are 13 residues in the CDR3. The junction had 7 bases not matched to a gene; V was cut back by 5 bases and J by 6 bases. Germline V CDR1 and CDR2: SEHNR, FQNEAQ (reference sequence).

This clone occurred a few times. V is TRBV19 and J is TRBJ2-1, with a weak D call TRBD2 (5 bases). CDR3 length: 14 residues. Germline V gene lookup returns CDR1 LNHDA and CDR2 SQIVND (reference sequence). V was pared by 7 bases and J by 3 bases, with 13 bases between. The CDR3 DNA reads as TGTGCCAGTATTGGAGGTGGAGGCTACAATGAGCAGTTCTTC. Its protein product is CASIGGGGYNEQFF.

This chain links TRBV3-1 (or the pseudogene TRBV3-2) with TRBJ1-6; TRBD1 matches 10 bases. Germline values: CDR1 LGHDT, CDR2 YNNKEL (reference sequence). After removal of 2 bases from V and 8 bases from J, the junction contained 12 bases not matched to a gene. The CDR3 consists of 18 residues. DNA of the CDR3: TGTGCCAGCAGCCAATACCCCGGGACAGGGGTTTCGGATTCACCCCTCCACTTT. Its translation is CASSQYPGTGVSDSPLHF.

This chain links TRBV6-2 or TRBV6-3 with TRBJ2-7, with TRBD1 matching over 7 bases. Germline V CDR1 and CDR2: MNHEY, SVGEGT. This CDR3 contains 14 residues. Trimming at V came to 6 bases and at J to 5 bases, leaving 10 bases not matched to a gene. The CDR3 DNA is TGTGCCAGCAGCCTATCACAGGGGCTCGACGAGCAGTACTTC. Residues: CASSLSQGLDEQYF.

This chain connects TRBV12-3 or TRBV12-4 to TRBJ1-6; D unresolved. V lost 5 bases and J lost 6, with 8 bases in between. The CDR3 is 13 residues long. In DNA, the CDR3 is TGTGCCAGCAGTCGCTCTAGTAATTCACCCCTCCACTTT. It translates to CASSRSSNSPLHF.

This chain links TRBV2 with TRBJ2-4; TRBD2 aligns across 12 bases. V dropped 6 bases and J dropped 3; count of bases not matched to a gene: 9. Germline V CDR1 and CDR2: SNHLY, FYNNEI. The CDR3 runs 17 residues. CDR3 amino acids: CASSDLSSGRVKNIQYF. In DNA form, the CDR3 reads TGTGCCAGCAGCGACTTATCTAGCGGGAGGGTCAAAAACATTCAGTACTTC. Looking up the rest from reference TRBV2 and TRBJ2-4 gives the full variable domain: EPEVTQTPSHQVTQMGQEVILRCVPISNHLYFYWYRQILGQKVEFLVSFYNNEISEKSEIFDDQFSVERPDGSNFTLKIRSTKLEDSAMYFCASSDLSSGRVKNIQYFGAGTRLSVL.

The V gene is TRBV27, the J gene TRBJ1-3; possible D gene TRBD1, 6 bases. V lost 4 bases, J lost 1 base, and 20 bases lay in between. In germline, CDR1 is MNHEY, CDR2 SMNVEV (reference sequence). CDR3 length: 18 amino acids. The CDR3 sequence: CASSSMTGGGPSGNTIYF. The CDR3, as DNA: TGTGCCAGCAGTTCAATGACAGGTGGGGGTCCATCTGGAAACACCATATATTTT.

This clone came up a few times. J is TRBJ2-1 and V is TRBV9; 7 bases agree with TRBD2. CDR1 is SGDLS, CDR2 YYNGEE, per germline. The V segment lost 0 bases and the J segment 2 bases; nucleotides outside the gene matches: 5. The CDR3 has 16 amino acids. CDR3 bases: TGTGCCAGCAGCGTAGGGGGGAGGGAGCCCTACAATGAGCAGTTCTTC. It encodes CASSVGGREPYNEQFF.

The gene calls are TRBV20-1 and TRBJ1-1, with D uncertain. V was cut by 3 bases and J by 11 bases, with 10 bases left in between. This CDR3 region has 10 residues. The V gene's germline CDR1 is DFQATT and CDR2 SNEGSKA (reference sequence). The DNA of the CDR3 is TGCAGTGCTAGTTCCACAAAGGCTTTCTTT. This codes for CSASSTKAFF.

The V call is TRBV3-1 (or the pseudogene TRBV3-2), the J call TRBJ2-1, with a weak D call TRBD2 (5 bases). The CDR3 runs to 15 residues. V lost 7 bases, J lost 3 bases, and 16 bases lay in between. CDR1 LGHDT and CDR2 YNNKEL come from the germline V gene (reference sequence). In nucleotides, the CDR3 is TGTGCCAGCACCGGGGAATATTACAACTACAATGAGCAGTTCTTC. It codes for CASTGEYYNYNEQFF.

The chain is built from TRBV29-1 and TRBJ2-1; no clear D gene. Trimming cost V 4 bases and J 9 bases, with 7 bases left between them. CDR1 is SQVTM and CDR2 is ANQGSEA in the germline V gene. The CDR3 is 10 amino acids. DNA for the CDR3: TGCAGCGTTGGCCCGAGTGAGCAGTTCTTC. Amino acids: CSVGPSEQFF.

The chain employs TRBV7-2 and TRBJ2-1, with TRBD2 matching over 15 bases. V was clipped by 4 bases and J by 9 bases; unmatched bases: 1. The germline V gene encodes CDR1 SGHTA and CDR2 FQGNSA. This CDR3 spans 14 amino acids. The CDR3, as DNA: TGTGCCAGCAGCTGGACTAGCGGGGGGGGTGAGCAGTTCTTC. Protein: CASSWTSGGGEQFF.

Comment on this clone: One end of the junction fails to match germline, which may point to a read error. The chain carries TRBV11-3 and TRBJ2-7; weak D call: TRBD2 (5 bases). This CDR3 is built from 15 residues. Germline CDR1 is SGHNT and CDR2 is YENEEA. CDR3 nucleotide sequence: TGTGCCAGCAGGTTAGAGACGGGGAATTTTGGGGAGCAGTACTTC. This translates into CASRLETGNFGEQYF.